Below, one T cell receptor beta chain is given with its context. This receptor's antigen is unknown. No base-level quality is on record; no much larger clone is a single base apart. Separate from the approximately 670-subject first cohort, the validation cohort of about 120 subjects was the group to which the donors belonged. Preparation of the library involved the immunoSEQ multiplex PCR assay. The authors processed their data as follows. To diagnose cytomegalovirus status from the catalog of TCR beta chain sequences, a statistical classification framework was built. As stored in TCRdb, this immuneACCESS dataset retains in-frame rearrangements with V and J assigned. A fraction of the clones does not appear; measured against another copy, unresolved V genes explain less than half of the discrepancy, and the remainder lacks a known reason. V and J calls plus clone size are reproduced from that table; the DNA served to infer D and trimming. The sample has under 250,000 clones on record, more than 75% of them singletons. The ten most abundant clones make up approximately 12% of the sample.

There are 14 amino acids in the CDR3, from cysteine to phenylalanine inclusive. Only the CDR3 portion is preserved as DNA: 42 bases, with reading frame beginning at the first base. Based on the germline V gene, the CDR1 and CDR2 sequences are MNHEY and SVGAGI. Trimming costs V 7 bases and J 2 bases, and their ends lie 14 bases apart. This sample is drawn from a study of cytomegalovirus exposure and HLA in healthy donors (dated by TCRdb to 2015 to 2018). Regarding the complete study: According to a later analysis, the roughly 120 validation repertoires were produced on the same platform as the 666 repertoires of the first cohort. Along with the approximately 670-subject first cohort, a separate validation cohort of more than 90 different subjects was used. The study was designed to test whether signatures of past pathogen exposure could be identified by cataloging public T cell receptors. To predict cytomegalovirus infection status, the study combined high-throughput TCR immunosequencing, statistical association of individual TCRs with disease status, and machine learning.

The paper as a whole reports these results and caveats: The study listed 150 to 200 TCR beta chains as associated with cytomegalovirus. Of the cluster scores, approximately 94% were above 0 in a later analysis, which found that TCRs clustered in the first cohort also tended to co-occur in the approximately 120 validation repertoires. The authors suggested that the approach could potentially be generalized to other disease states and immunological phenotypes. Three of the identified cytomegalovirus-associated TCR beta chains were confirmed in vitro to be specific for cytomegalovirus antigens. Across donors, most TCR sequences were observed very rarely, whereas some public TCRs were present in many individuals. In both the original and validation cohorts, the classifier was reported to diagnose cytomegalovirus status with high specificity and sensitivity. A later analysis lacked HLA typing for the validation cohort, so it scored co-occurrence in that cohort across all 120 or so repertoires.

The TCR sequence derives from a man aged 18-30 years in good health and CMV-seropositive. This chain is built from TRBV6-5 and TRBJ1-2; TRBD1 is perhaps the D gene, given 5 matching bases. The sample taken for sequencing was PBMCs. CDR3 reads: CASTARRGNYGYTF. The bases are TGTGCCAGCACCGCCCGGAGGGGAAACTATGGCTACACCTTC.